This note documents a single T cell receptor beta chain sequence. Its antigen is unknown. Peripheral blood CD8+ and CD4+ T cells were profiled by TCR beta sequencing. Negative isolation was applied to CD8+ and CD4+ T cells, and FACS enrichment was applied to TEMRA cells. This sample is part of a study of CD8 T cells in Susac syndrome. Study-level findings and limits: TCR sequencing and HLA analysis covered a relatively small number of individuals.

Roughly 0.45 to 1 ug RNA was reverse transcribed with random hexamers. The method of amplification for TCR beta CDR3 was immunoSEQ multiplex PCR, covering 54 Vbeta and 13 Jbeta. A single record per CDR3 protein comes from TCRdb applying MiXCR to the immunoSEQ multiplex PCR reads. The sample comprises 90,000 to 110,000 distinct CDR3 sequences, about 96% of which are singletons, and 0.096% rests with the top ten. Sequencing used CD4+ T cells from PBMCs. The sequence was collected from a human donor in good health.

The CDR3 spells CASSVAGDEQFF. CDR3 nucleotide sequence: TGTGCCAGCAGCGTAGCAGGGGATGAGCAGTTCTTC. The chain carries TRBV9 and TRBJ2-1; D possibly corresponds to TRBD1 (6 bases). V was cut by 0 bases and J by 8 bases, with 6 bases left in between. Germline loops: CDR1 SGDLS, CDR2 YYNGEE. The CDR3 length is 12 residues.